The rows below give T cell receptor beta chains drawn from one sample of a study of tumor-infiltrating lymphocytes in localized non-small cell lung cancer. Sequencing used immunoSEQ multiplex PCR; TCRdb keeps in-frame clones, though not all of them. The table has around 16,000 clones, over 35% seen once. Sequencing was carried out using lung tumor tissue. These receptors all stem from a human donor with non-small cell lung cancer. Each CDR3 is given with its conserved first and last residue. A D gene is named only where the DNA matches it firmly. Clone size is stated in some rows and not others, as once, few, many or a class when expanded.

CDR3 length | J gene | clone size | D gene | V gene | CDR3 DNA | CDR3 protein
14 | TRBJ2-1 | - | - | TRBV7-2 | TGTGCCAGCAGCTTTCCCGGACAGTACAATGAGCAGTTCTTC | CASSFPGQYNEQFF
16 | TRBJ2-6 | - | - | TRBV4-1 | TGCGCCAGCAGTCGGGAAGGCCACTCTGGGGCCAACGTCCTGACTTTC | CASSREGHSGANVLTF
15 | TRBJ2-1 | - | - | TRBV6-5 | TGTGCCAGCAGCTACTGGAGGAGCTCCTACAATGAGCAGTTCTTC | CASSYWRSSYNEQFF
15 | TRBJ1-5 | - | - | TRBV6-5 | TGTGCCAGCAGACCGGACAGAACTAGTAATCAGCCCCAGCATTTT | CASRPDRTSNQPQHF
17 | TRBJ2-2 | many | TRBD1 | TRBV28 | TGTGCCAGCAGTTTACTGGTTTTGTACAGGGGGACCGGGGAGCTGTTTTTT | CASSLLVLYRGTGELFF
17 | TRBJ2-2 | - | TRBD2 | TRBV4-3 | TGCGCCAGCAGCCAAGGTCTGGGGGGGGGAGGCACCGGGGAGCTGTTTTTT | CASSQGLGGGGTGELFF
16 | TRBJ1-1 | few | - | TRBV30 | TGTGCCTGGAGTGTAAGACGGGTCGCAGCGGACACTGAAGCTTTCTTT | CAWSVRRVAADTEAFF
16 | TRBJ2-2 | - | - | TRBV9 | TGTGCCAGCAGCGTAACCCATGGATCTAACACCGGGGAGCTGTTTTTT | CASSVTHGSNTGELFF
11 | TRBJ2-7 | medium-sized | - | TRBV7-8 | TGTGCCAGCAGCTTTAGAAACGAGCAGTACTTC | CASSFRNEQYF
14 | TRBJ1-1 | few | - | TRBV6-5 | TGTGCCAGCAGGATGACATTCATGAACACTGAAGCTTTCTTT | CASRMTFMNTEAFF
14 | TRBJ1-2 | - | TRBD1 | TRBV5-1 | TGCGCCAGCAGCGCGGACAGGTCGAGGGAGGGCTACACCTTC | CASSADRSREGYTF
13 | TRBJ2-7 | - | - | TRBV5-6 | TGTGCCAGCAGTTTAATGGGTCCCTACGAGCAGTACTTC | CASSLMGPYEQYF
16 | TRBJ2-7 | - | - | TRBV7-9 | TGTGCCAGCAACCCCACAGGACGGAGCCTCTCCTACGAGCAGTACTTC | CASNPTGRSLSYEQYF
18 | TRBJ2-7 | - | TRBD2 | TRBV7-2 | TGTGCCAGCAGCTCCAGGGGAGCGTCTAGCGGGGGGGCCCCGGTGCAGTACTTC | CASSSRGASSGGAPVQYF
16 | TRBJ2-3 | few | TRBD2 | TRBV29-1 | TGCAGCGTTAGGGGACTAGCGGGGGAGACCACAGATACGCAGTATTTT | CSVRGLAGETTDTQYF
14 | TRBJ2-7 | few | - | TRBV5-8 | TGTGCCAGCAGCTCCCGGGATTCGATCTACGAGCAGTACTTC | CASSSRDSIYEQYF
14 | TRBJ2-2 | few | - | TRBV19 | TGTGCCAGTAGTATACAGAGTGGTACCGGGGAGCTGTTTTTT | CASSIQSGTGELFF
13 | TRBJ2-7 | medium-sized | - | TRBV9 | TGTGCCAGCAGCGTAGCAAACAACTACGAGCAGTACTTC | CASSVANNYEQYF
15 | TRBJ1-6 | - | - | TRBV7-7 | TGTGCCAGCAGCCCCGCTGGGCTTAGTAATTCACCCCTCCACTTT | CASSPAGLSNSPLHF
14 | TRBJ2-5 | - | TRBD1 | TRBV4-3 | TGCGCCAGCAGCCAAGAATACAGGGGCGAGACCCAGTACTTC | CASSQEYRGETQYF
15 | TRBJ2-7 | - | TRBD1 | TRBV9 | TGTGCCAGCAGCGCTCGGGACAGGGGAACCTACGAGCAGTACTTC | CASSARDRGTYEQYF
15 | TRBJ1-2 | - | - | TRBV25-1 | TGTGCCAGCAGTCCGTCATGGGGGGTACATTTCGGCTACACCTTC | CASSPSWGVHFGYTF
13 | TRBJ2-3 | few | - | TRBV5-4 | TGTGCCAGCAGCTGGACTAACACAGATACGCAGTATTTT | CASSWTNTDTQYF
20 | TRBJ1-4 | once | TRBD1 | TRBV9 | TGTGCCAGCAGCGCGACAGGGTCGCGGAGGAAGGAGGAAACTAATGAAAAACTGTTTTTT | CASSATGSRRKEETNEKLFF
13 | TRBJ1-4 | - | - | TRBV4-1 | TGCGCCAGCAGCCAAGGACAGGCTGAAAAACTGTTTTTT | CASSQGQAEKLFF
15 | TRBJ2-5 | few | - | TRBV5-1 | TGCGCCAGCAGCCTTGGTGGGGGTGTTGGGGAGACCCAGTACTTC | CASSLGGGVGETQYF
17 | TRBJ2-2 | many | - | TRBV10-3 | TGTGCCATCAGTGCAATTACCGGGACGGGACGTACCGGGGAGCTGTTTTTT | CAISAITGTGRTGELFF
13 | TRBJ2-5 | - | - | TRBV6-5 | TGTGCCAGCAAAGGGACTGGGCGGGAGACCCAGTACTTC | CASKGTGRETQYF
16 | TRBJ2-6 | - | TRBD1 | TRBV6-6 | TGTGCCAGCAGTGGACAGGGGAGGACTGGGGCCAACGTCCTGACTTTC | CASSGQGRTGANVLTF
14 | TRBJ2-7 | - | - | TRBV25-1 | TGTGCCAGCAGTGCCGGGACTTCCCCGGACGAGCAGTACTTC | CASSAGTSPDEQYF
13 | TRBJ1-5 | - | - | TRBV9 | TGTGCCAGCAGCCTAAATGTCAATCAGCCCCAGCATTTT | CASSLNVNQPQHF
13 | TRBJ1-6 | - | TRBD1 | TRBV5-6 | TGTGCCAGCAGACGGGACAGGGATTCACCCCTCCACTTT | CASRRDRDSPLHF
13 | TRBJ2-5 | once | - | TRBV7-9 | TGTGCCAGCAGGGCCACAGGGCTGGAGACCCAGTACTTC | CASRATGLETQYF
15 | TRBJ2-5 | - | TRBD1 | TRBV5-1 | TGCGCCAGCAGCCTCGGGACAGGGGTACGAGAGACCCAGTACTTC | CASSLGTGVRETQYF
14 | TRBJ1-2 | - | TRBD1 | TRBV2 | TGTGCCAGCAGGCCGGACAGGGGGCGGTATGGCTACACCTTC | CASRPDRGRYGYTF
13 | TRBJ1-5 | - | - | TRBV6-1 | TGTGCCAGCAGTGGTCGGGTCAATCAGCCCCAGCATTTT | CASSGRVNQPQHF
15 | TRBJ2-6 | - | - | TRBV28 | TGTGCCAGCAGCACCGGGGGCTCAGGGGCCAACGTCCTGACTTTC | CASSTGGSGANVLTF